One sample yielded the 25 T cell receptor beta chains listed below, sequenced in a study of cytomegalovirus exposure and HLA in healthy donors. With 60 Vbeta and 13 Jbeta primers, the PCR was carried out. Generated by immunoSEQ multiplex PCR, the TCRdb table keeps only in-frame clones and is missing some. The repertoire holds 150,000 to 250,000 clones, 82% seen once, with about 0.092% in the top ten. The sequenced material came from PBMCs. Receptors were obtained from a boy under 10 years old in good health and CMV-seronegative.

Here the CDR3 reads CASSGDSSSYNEQFF. The CDR3 DNA reads as TGTGCCAGCAGCGGGGACTCTAGCTCCTACAATGAGCAGTTCTTC. The chain has TRBV7-2 and TRBJ2-1; perhaps TRBD2 as D (6 bases). V lost 5 bases and J lost 0, with 11 bases in between. The CDR3 totals 15 residues. Germline loops: CDR1 SGHTA, CDR2 FQGNSA.

The chain has TRBV13 and TRBJ2-2, with 10 bases identical to TRBD1. CDR1 PRHDT and CDR2 FYEKMQ come from the germline V gene (reference sequence). This CDR3 spans 14 amino acids. The ends lost 5 bases at V and 4 bases at J; junction bases unmatched: 1. The CDR3 loop reads CASSRTGGTGELFF. CDR3 nucleotides: TGTGCCAGCAGCCGGACAGGGGGCACCGGGGAGCTGTTTTTT. The full variable domain, rest sourced from reference TRBV13 and TRBJ2-2, is AAGVIQSPRHLIKEKRETATLKCYPIPRHDTVYWYQQGPGQDPQFLISFYEKMQSDKGSIPDRFSAQQFSDYHSELNMSSLELGDSALYFCASSRTGGTGELFFGEGSRLTVL.

This clone was seen a handful of times. The rearrangement joins TRBV5-1 to TRBJ1-4, with a weak D call TRBD1 (6 bases). Germline values: CDR1 SGHRS, CDR2 YFSETQ. The CDR3 has 14 amino acids. The ends were cut back, 3 bases at V and 7 bases at J, with 13 bases in the middle. CDR3 region: CASSSGEGIEKLFF. In nucleotides, the CDR3 is TGCGCCAGCAGCTCAGGGGAAGGGATTGAAAAACTGTTTTTT. Full variable domain (remainder filled in from reference TRBV5-1 and TRBJ1-4): KAGVTQTPRYLIKTRGQQVTLSCSPISGHRSVSWYQQTPGQGLQFLFEYFSETQRNKGNFPGRFSGRQFSNSRSEMNVSTLELGDSALYLCASSSGEGIEKLFFGSGTQLSVL.

A few counts support this clone. The chain couples TRBV27 to TRBJ2-7; 13 positions match TRBD2. The germline V gene encodes CDR1 MNHEY and CDR2 SMNVEV (reference sequence). The CDR3 is 15 amino acids. V dropped 6 bases and J dropped 0; count of bases not matched to a gene: 2. In nucleotides, the CDR3 is TGTGCCAGCAGGGGACTAGCGGGGAGCTCCTACGAGCAGTACTTC. It encodes CASRGLAGSSYEQYF.

The chain joins TRBV9 to TRBJ2-3; 8 positions agree with TRBD1. CDR3 length equals 15 residues. Germline assignment: CDR1 SGDLS and CDR2 YYNGEE. Trimming at V came to 3 bases and at J to 1 base, leaving 4 bases not matched to a gene. CDR3 in amino acids: CASSGTGSGTDTQYF. Here the CDR3 DNA reads TGTGCCAGCAGCGGGACAGGGTCTGGCACAGATACGCAGTATTTT.

This clone was detected once. The chain is built from TRBV7-8 and TRBJ1-3; unclear D gene. V shed 1 base and J shed 1 base, with 17 bases lying between them. This CDR3 contains 18 residues. CDR1 and CDR2 from the germline V gene are SGHVS and FQNEAQ. In DNA form, the CDR3 reads TGTGCCAGCAGCTTAGAGGCGGATTCTCTACCGTCTGGAAACACCATATATTTT. This sequence encodes CASSLEADSLPSGNTIYF.

A note on this clone: This CDR3 is also generated by other DNA sequences in the sample. The V call is TRBV4-3, the J call TRBJ1-5; TRBD1 matches at 7 bases. With 1 base clipped from V and 2 bases from J, the junction kept 2 bases outside the gene matches. Germline lookup yields CDR1 LGHNA and CDR2 YSLEER. This CDR3 has 15 amino acids. The CDR3 loop reads CASSQGTGGNQPQHF. The CDR3 DNA sequence: TGCGCCAGCAGCCAAGGGACAGGAGGCAATCAGCCCCAGCATTTT.

The V gene is TRBV6-5, the J gene TRBJ1-2, with D perhaps TRBD1 (6 bases). The V gene's germline CDR1 is MNHEY and CDR2 SVGAGI. The V end was cut by 6 bases, the J end by 4 bases, with 12 bases between. The CDR3 consists of 13 residues. DNA for the CDR3: TGTGCCAGCAGACAAGGGGGAGTCTATGGCTACACCTTC. Translation: CASRQGGVYGYTF.

With regard to this clone: Other DNA sequences in this specimen translate into the identical CDR3. The rearrangement joins TRBV5-1 to TRBJ1-1; D remains unclear. Germline V gene sequence: CDR1 SGHRS, CDR2 YFSETQ. Trimming left V 1 base short and J 5 bases short, with 15 bases between. This CDR3 spans 15 amino acids. The CDR3 bases are TGCGCCAGCAGCTTGTTTGGGCAGGCCGGAACTGAAGCTTTCTTT. Translated: CASSLFGQAGTEAFF.

This sequence joins TRBV7-2 and TRBJ1-2, with D hard to call. Germline CDR1 and CDR2: SGHTA and FQGNSA. Trimming cost V 3 bases and J 1 base, with 6 bases left between them. The CDR3 is made up of 13 amino acids. CDR3 amino acids: CASSFSRNYGYTF. CDR3 nucleotide sequence: TGTGCCAGCAGCTTTAGCCGTAACTATGGCTACACCTTC.

In this sample, this clone turned up once. The CDR3 here is CATRRFEADTQYF. For the CDR3, the DNA is TGTGCCACCAGACGATTCGAGGCAGATACGCAGTATTTT. The genes are TRBV15 and TRBJ2-3, with D uncertain. In germline, CDR1 is LNHNV, CDR2 YYDKDF (reference sequence). The ends were cut back, 6 bases at V and 4 bases at J, with 11 bases in the middle. The CDR3 has 13 residues.

The chain joins TRBV19 to TRBJ2-7, with D perhaps TRBD2 (5 bases). Deletions cut 6 bases from V and 6 bases from J, with 15 bases between. The CDR3 is 13 residues long. Germline CDR1 is LNHDA and CDR2 is SQIVND (reference sequence). The CDR3 DNA reads TGTGCCAGTAGCCCTCGCGGGCCAAGCGAGCAGTACTTC. As protein: CASSPRGPSEQYF.

This chain joins TRBV5-1 and TRBJ1-6; 7 bases align to TRBD1. Trimming at V came to 2 bases and at J to 8 bases, leaving 7 bases not matched to a gene. Germline loops: CDR1 SGHRS, CDR2 YFSETQ. The CDR3 has 15 residues. CDR3 coding DNA: TGCGCCAGCAGCTTTAACAGGGGCTTTGATTCACCCCTCCACTTT. This gives the protein CASSFNRGFDSPLHF.

J is TRBJ1-1 and V is TRBV7-2; D gene unclear. Trimming stripped 5 bases from V and 5 bases from J, with 24 bases between. Germline assignment: CDR1 SGHTA and CDR2 FQGNSA. The CDR3 runs 17 residues. The CDR3 here is CASSQRIGGPLRTEAFF. The CDR3 region has the DNA TGTGCCAGCAGCCAGAGGATCGGCGGCCCCTTGAGAACTGAAGCTTTCTTT.

The rearrangement joins TRBV5-1 to TRBJ2-5; D not resolved. The germline CDR1 and CDR2 sequences are SGHRS and YFSETQ. The CDR3 contains 15 residues. V was clipped by 4 bases and J by 5 bases, with 18 bases between them. CDR3 coding DNA: TGCGCCAGCAGCCGGAGTCCATCTCATTTCGAGACCCAGTACTTC. It encodes CASSRSPSHFETQYF.

The chain recombines TRBV6-6 with TRBJ1-2; D gene unclear. CDR1 and CDR2 from the germline V gene are MNHNY and SVGAGI (reference sequence). The CDR3 runs 12 residues. V was cut by 2 bases and J by 5 bases, with 6 bases left in between. The CDR3 DNA reads TGTGCCAGCAGTTACGGGCCATATGGCTACACCTTC. Residues: CASSYGPYGYTF.

This clone was seen a single time. The V gene is TRBV5-5, the J gene TRBJ2-1; 11 bases are a match to TRBD2. Germline values: CDR1 SGHKS, CDR2 YYEKEE (reference sequence). This CDR3 has 15 residues. The V segment lost 4 bases and the J segment 6 bases; nucleotides outside the gene matches: 6. The CDR3 region is CASSPSSGGPNEQFF. In DNA, the CDR3 is TGTGCCAGCAGCCCTTCTAGCGGGGGGCCCAATGAGCAGTTCTTC.

This clone was observed a single time. The chain joins TRBV6-6 to TRBJ1-2; no reliable D call. The length of the CDR3 is 12 residues. Germline CDR1 reads MNHNY; CDR2 reads SVGAGI (reference sequence). Trimming removed 7 bases from V and 7 bases from J, with 13 bases in between. DNA for the CDR3: TGTGCCAGCAACGCGGGGAACGGTGGCTACACCTTC. Protein: CASNAGNGGYTF.

The J gene is TRBJ2-5, the V gene TRBV2, with 10 bases identical to TRBD2. Unmatched junction bases numbered 8, after V lost 5 bases and J lost 2 bases. Germline CDR1 is SNHLY and CDR2 is FYNNEI. The CDR3 sequence is 16 residues long. CDR3 bases: TGTGCCAGCAGTCCATTTAGCGGGGGGTCGCAAGAGACCCAGTACTTC. This translates into CASSPFSGGSQETQYF.

The V and J genes are TRBV7-8 and TRBJ2-1; D is uncertain. V lost 5 bases and J 13 bases, leaving 21 bases between the germline ends. The CDR3 loop spans 14 amino acids. The V gene's germline CDR1 is SGHVS and CDR2 FQNEAQ. CDR3 residues: CASSPYPLDIVQFF. CDR3 sequence (DNA): TGTGCCAGCAGCCCCTACCCCTTAGATATTGTTCAGTTCTTC.

The chain recombines TRBV2 with TRBJ1-5; a weak D match, TRBD1 (6 bases). CDR3 length: 15 residues. Germline assignment: CDR1 SNHLY and CDR2 FYNNEI. V lost 6 bases, J lost 4 bases, and 16 bases lay in between. CDR3 region: CASSPAGTGNQPQHF. DNA of the CDR3: TGTGCCAGCAGCCCCGCCGGTACAGGGAATCAGCCCCAGCATTTT.

The chain recombines TRBV5-4 with TRBJ2-7; 10 bases line up with TRBD2. This CDR3 has 16 residues. The germline CDR1 and CDR2 sequences are SGHNT and YYREEE (reference sequence). Unmatched junction bases numbered 6, after V lost 0 bases and J lost 3 bases. As DNA, the CDR3 is TGTGCCAGCAGCTTGGGTAGCGGGGGGCTCAACTACGAGCAGTACTTC. This codes for CASSLGSGGLNYEQYF. The whole variable domain, filled in from reference TRBV5-4 and TRBJ2-7, reads ETGVTQSPTHLIKTRGQQVTLRCSSQSGHNTVSWYQQALGQGPQFIFQYYREEENGRGNFPPRFSGLQFPNYSSELNVNALELDDSALYLCASSLGSGGLNYEQYFGPGTRLTVT.

This sequence joins TRBV7-8 and TRBJ1-2, with no clear D. Germline-derived CDR1 and CDR2 are SGHVS and FQNEAQ. The CDR3 runs to 14 residues. Deletions cut 5 bases from V and 5 bases from J, with 15 bases between. The CDR3 DNA sequence: TGTGCCAGCAGCCCCACCCCCTCTAGTTATGGCTACACCTTC. Translated: CASSPTPSSYGYTF.

This clone has just a few counts. The junction differs from germline at one of its ends, possibly a read error. V is TRBV6-1 and J is TRBJ2-4; 15 bases agree with TRBD2. CDR3 length: 20 amino acids. Germline-derived CDR1 and CDR2 are MNHNS and SASEGT. The CDR3 DNA is TGTGCCAGCAGTGACAAACCGGGACTAGCGGGGGGACTAGCCAAAAACAGTCAGTACTTC. Encoded protein: CASSDKPGLAGGLAKNSQYF.

The chain carries TRBV7-9 and TRBJ2-5; no clear D gene. The J call could be wrong; TRBJ2-7 is a better fit for the DNA end. The germline V gene has CDR1 SEHNR and CDR2 FQNEAQ (reference sequence). The CDR3 contains 13 residues. DNA of the CDR3: TGTGCCAGCAGCCCCCGGCCTAACTACGAGCAGTACTTC. This encodes CASSPRPNYEQYF.